Described below is a single T cell receptor (beta chain) sequence and its context. In its sample, this clonotype was seen many times. Its antigen has not been determined. No much larger clonotype is one base removed from it; base qualities were not supplied. Hyperthyroidism was considered stable if no progression to ophthalmopathy occurred within 18 months of follow-up. The hyperthyroidism patients were 18 to 65 years old and newly diagnosed, with a disease duration of less than 2 months. Anyone with other autoimmune diseases, uncontrolled infections, pregnancy or lactation was excluded from the study. Clinical symptoms, serum thyroxine, TRAb, thyroid ultrasound and orbital computed tomography were used for diagnosis. Using Ficoll-Paque density gradient centrifugation, PBMCs were isolated from 10 ml of fresh peripheral blood. Total RNA was extracted using Trizol reagent, and RNA quality was checked on an Agilent 2100 Bioanalyzer.

The data are from a study of Graves' ophthalmopathy and Graves' hyperthyroidism (dated by TCRdb to 2016 to 2019). Describing the broader study: Peripheral blood was collected before any treatment was given, at the time of initial diagnosis. The study used TCR beta repertoire signatures to distinguish Graves' ophthalmopathy from Graves' hyperthyroidism and to predict progression to ophthalmopathy. In total, 135 blood samples were TCR-sequenced: around 42 ophthalmopathy, some 75 hyperthyroidism and roughly 17 hyperthyroidism-to-ophthalmopathy patients. A discovery set of 90 to 100 patients (around 45 ophthalmopathy, about 59 stable hyperthyroidism) was enrolled to explore V-J signatures distinguishing ophthalmopathy from hyperthyroidism. The independent validation cohort included under 20 hyperthyroidism patients plus 17 patients who later progressed from hyperthyroidism to ophthalmopathy. T-cell repertoires of thyroid tissue and blood were compared in a handful of hyperthyroidism patients. Following sample collection, hyperthyroidism patients were given methimazole at a starting dose of 30 mg daily, and ophthalmopathy patients were given high-dose intravenous methylprednisolone. The 75 to 100 discovery patients were randomly divided into training and test sets at a 7:3 ratio. Beyond this particular receptor, the publication reports: The 13-signature model separated ophthalmopathy from stable hyperthyroidism with 85% to 90% sensitivity and roughly 84% specificity in cross-validation, and 80%/75% in the test set. In validation, the model predicted ophthalmopathy progression with more than 55% sensitivity and 72% to 80% specificity; some 13 predicted patients were CT-confirmed with GO in a median of approximately 6.5 months. Most expanded thyroid clonotypes with a frequency above 0.001 also appeared in blood, which suggests that blood repertoires may reflect the immune response in the thyroid. No statistical method was used to set the sample size in advance, and the investigators knew which group each participant was assigned to.

V is clipped by 7 bases and J by 5 bases, and the sequence between their germline boundaries is 12 bases long. The germline V gene provides CDR1 MNHNS and CDR2 SASEGT. From its cysteine to its phenylalanine, the CDR3 spans 12 amino acids. Just CDR3 DNA is preserved here, 36 bases in frame from base 1. For repertoire sequencing, the TCR beta CDR3 regions were amplified from RNA transcripts. The first round of RT-PCR was done with HTBI primers and the Qiagen OneStep RT-PCR kit, and was followed by a second round of multiplex PCR, then size selection and purification. Sequencing of the libraries was carried out on an Illumina HiSeq2000 in paired-end mode with 100 bp reads. The original methods were these. Reads were processed with SOAPnuke, discarding reads with adapters, uncalled bases, mean Phred below 15, or no exact constant-primer or identifier match. COPE v1.2.5 was used to merge the high-quality paired reads. Clonotypes were defined as unique nucleotide sequences and were aligned to IMGT TRB V, D and J references using MiTCR v1.1. Analysis was restricted to V-J combinations with a frequency above 0.0001, which covered roughly 99% of repertoires. A TCR clonal expansion and chaos score per V-J combination was defined as the ratio of F50 clonal expansion to chaos observed in the TCRdist matrix. Welch's t-statistics and random forest were used to reduce the features to roughly 14 V-J combinations, which were then used as input to a naive Bayes classifier. The similarity between thyroid and blood repertoires was quantified using the Morisita-Horn index. TCRdb ran its own pipeline on the public reads, namely fastp trimming at Q25 and MiXCR clone calling, and kept in-frame beta chains. Under each unique CDR3 protein, matching rows form one entry showing the most common genes and DNA. For this entry, the V and J calls and clone size follow TCRdb and not the study's own pipeline. The sample data list about 620,000 distinct CDR3 sequences, and around a fifth of these were observed just once. The ten largest clones add up to around 6.9% of the sample.

The sample was peripheral blood. The clonotype comes from a woman aged 18 to 35 with stable Graves' hyperthyroidism. Some clones in this sample may be carry-over from other donors' samples. Donor details come from another sample of the same person, matched by shared clones. This chain joins TRBV6-1 to TRBJ2-7, with the D gene not confidently named. The DNA reads as follows: TGTGCCAGCATCCACGGTGGGAACGAGCAGTACTTC. This yields the protein CASIHGGNEQYF.